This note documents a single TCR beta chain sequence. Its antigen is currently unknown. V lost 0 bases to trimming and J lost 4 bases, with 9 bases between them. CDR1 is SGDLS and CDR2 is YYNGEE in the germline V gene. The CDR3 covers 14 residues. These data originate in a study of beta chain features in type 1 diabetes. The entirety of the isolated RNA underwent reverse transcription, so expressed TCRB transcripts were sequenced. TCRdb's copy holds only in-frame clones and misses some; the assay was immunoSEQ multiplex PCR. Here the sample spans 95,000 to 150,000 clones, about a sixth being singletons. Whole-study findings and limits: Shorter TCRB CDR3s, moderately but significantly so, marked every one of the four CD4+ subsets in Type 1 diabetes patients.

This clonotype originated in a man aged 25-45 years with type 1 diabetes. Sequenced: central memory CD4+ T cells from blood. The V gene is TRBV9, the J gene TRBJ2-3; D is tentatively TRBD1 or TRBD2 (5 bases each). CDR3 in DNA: TGTGCCAGCAGCGTAGGGGGGAACGCAGATACGCAGTATTTT. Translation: CASSVGGNADTQYF.